Below are 22 T cell receptor beta chains sequenced from a single sample in a study of synovial regulatory T cells in juvenile arthritis. Assay: immunoSEQ multiplex PCR; the TCRdb copy retains only in-frame clones and omits some. The sample has 8,000 to 10,000 clones. Sequenced: Treg cells from blood. The subset denotes: remaining (HLA-DR-negative) circulating blood Treg cells. These receptor sequences come from a donor younger than 35 with juvenile idiopathic arthritis.

V gene TRBV6-6 combines with J gene TRBJ1-2. The CDR3 sequence is 11 residues long. Only the protein sequence is given. The V gene's germline CDR1 is MNHNY and CDR2 SVGAGI (reference sequence). CDR3 in amino acids: CASVRGDGYTF.

J is TRBJ1-2 and V is TRBV19; the D call of TRBD1 rests on TCRdb alone, since no DNA is present to check it. CDR1 and CDR2 (germline): LNHDA, SQIVND (reference sequence). The CDR3 loop spans 13 amino acids. The protein alone is recorded here. The CDR3 here is CASWGTGNYGYTF. Filled out from reference TRBV19 and TRBJ1-2, the complete variable domain reads DGGITQSPKYLFRKEGQNVTLSCEQNLNHDAMYWYRQDPGQGLRLIYYSQIVNDFQKGDIAEGYSVSREKKESFPLTVTSAQKNPTAFYLCASWGTGNYGYTFGSGTRLTVV.

The rearrangement uses TRBV18 and TRBJ1-1; TCRdb reports TRBD1, a call that lacks DNA to check it against. Germline CDR1 KGHSH, CDR2 LQKENI. This CDR3 has 13 amino acids. DNA is not recorded here. The CDR3 spells CASSPGQNTEAFF.

CDR3 in amino acids: CASSLQPPTGVGYTF. The chain carries TRBV18 and TRBJ1-2; TCRdb's D gene call, TRBD1, goes unchecked for lack of DNA. The CDR3 runs 15 residues. The coding DNA is unavailable. Germline CDR1 KGHSH, CDR2 LQKENI. Combining the CDR3 with reference TRBV18 and TRBJ1-2 gives the whole variable domain NAGVMQNPRHLVRRRGQEARLRCSPMKGHSHVYWYRQLPEEGLKFMVYLQKENIIDESGMPKERFSAEFPKEGPSILRIQQVVRGDSAAYFCASSLQPPTGVGYTFGSGTRLTVV.

V and J are TRBV11-1 and TRBJ1-6; checking the TCRdb D call of TRBD1 is not possible without DNA. CDR3 length: 15 residues. No DNA is given. Germline CDR1 and CDR2: SGHAT and FQDESV (reference sequence). The CDR3 protein is CASSLAQGSGSPLHF.

The rearrangement uses TRBV5-6 and TRBJ2-7; TCRdb picks TRBD1, but there is no DNA to check that call. The CDR3 covers 14 residues. The DNA is unrecorded. CDR1 SGHDT and CDR2 YYEEEE come from the germline V gene. CDR3 residues: CASSLDPGPYEQYF.

The chain uses TRBV6-1 and TRBJ2-7; TCRdb's assignment of TRBD2 cannot be checked, as there is no DNA. CDR3 length: 14 residues. No nucleotide data were recorded. CDR1 is MNHNS and CDR2 is SASEGT in the germline V gene. The CDR3 reads CASSLGEARYEQYF.

V and J are TRBV4-2 and TRBJ1-3. CDR1 LGHNA and CDR2 YNFKEQ come from the germline V gene. The CDR3 is 17 amino acids. The DNA sequence is not available. The CDR3 sequence: CASSHRPQFESGNTIYF.

The rearrangement links TRBV5-1 to TRBJ1-2; TCRdb proposes TRBD1, but this gene call is untestable without DNA. CDR3 length: 13 residues. The coding DNA is unavailable. Germline CDR1 reads SGHRS; CDR2 reads YFSETQ. The CDR3 protein is CASRGTGAYGYTF.

Measured by frequency, this clone is medium-sized. The V call is TRBV7-8, the J call TRBJ2-5; TCRdb proposes TRBD2, but this gene call is untestable without DNA. The germline gives CDR1 SGHVS, CDR2 FQNEAQ. This CDR3 has 14 residues. This entry has no DNA. CDR3 protein: CASSARDYKETQYF.

The chain recombines TRBV7-2 with TRBJ2-3; the TCRdb D gene call, TRBD2, has no DNA to confirm it. In germline, CDR1 is SGHTA, CDR2 FQGNSA. The CDR3 length is 16 residues. No DNA sequence was recorded. Here the CDR3 reads CASSLRPSGRGDTQYF. Combining the CDR3 with reference TRBV7-2 and TRBJ2-3 gives the whole variable domain GAGVSQSPSNKVTEKGKDVELRCDPISGHTALYWYRQSLGQGLEFLIYFQGNSAPDKSGLPSDRFSAERTGGSVSTLTIQRTQQEDSAVYLCASSLRPSGRGDTQYFGPGTRLTVL.

The CDR3: CASSPDRVGNEQYF. The chain carries TRBV5-1 and TRBJ2-7; checking the TCRdb D call of TRBD1 is not possible without DNA. Germline CDR1 reads SGHRS; CDR2 reads YFSETQ. The CDR3 consists of 14 residues. No DNA was logged. The full variable domain, completed using reference TRBV5-1 and TRBJ2-7, is KAGVTQTPRYLIKTRGQQVTLSCSPISGHRSVSWYQQTPGQGLQFLFEYFSETQRNKGNFPGRFSGRQFSNSRSEMNVSTLELGDSALYLCASSPDRVGNEQYFGPGTRLTVT.

CDR3 region: CASRITSGGYQETQYF. The chain recombines TRBV2 with TRBJ2-5; TCRdb returns TRBD2, unconfirmable since there is no DNA. Germline values: CDR1 SNHLY, CDR2 FYNNEI. The CDR3 spans 16 residues. No DNA has been recorded.

This chain joins TRBV5-1 and TRBJ2-2; TCRdb returns TRBD1, unconfirmable since there is no DNA. Germline lookup yields CDR1 SGHRS and CDR2 YFSETQ. The CDR3 runs to 18 residues. No DNA sequence was recorded. CDR3 amino acids: CASSLVGRGTVNTGELFF.

V and J are TRBV7-6 and TRBJ2-7; TCRdb gives TRBD1 as the D gene, but with no DNA this cannot be confirmed. Per the germline V gene, CDR1 is SGHVS and CDR2 is FNYEAQ. The CDR3 runs 15 residues. No DNA appears here. CDR3 residues: CASSLRDRGIYEQYF.

This clone is labeled medium-sized (0.01 to 0.1%) based on frequency. V usage is TRBV4-1 and J usage is TRBJ1-3. Germline V CDR1 and CDR2: MGHRA, YSYEKL. This CDR3 comprises 18 residues. The DNA is unrecorded. The CDR3 region is CASSQGRPGRSSGNTIYF.

The genes are TRBV6-5 and TRBJ2-7; the D gene TCRdb calls, TRBD1, cannot be checked with no DNA. The CDR3 runs 15 residues. There is no recorded DNA. From germline, CDR1 is MNHEY and CDR2 SVGAGI. CDR3 sequence reads: CASGSPSVRGYEQYF.

This chain uses TRBV5-1 with TRBJ2-7. CDR3 length: 13 residues. DNA is not recorded here. Germline CDR1 reads SGHRS; CDR2 reads YFSETQ. The chain's CDR3 is CASSLGTLYEQYF.

The chain carries TRBV2 and TRBJ2-3. This CDR3 comprises 15 residues. No DNA is given. The germline V gene encodes CDR1 SNHLY and CDR2 FYNNEI. The CDR3 loop reads CASRRGTQGTDTQYF.

The rearrangement uses TRBV7-9 and TRBJ1-2; TCRdb names TRBD1, which stays unverified in the absence of DNA. Germline lookup yields CDR1 SEHNR and CDR2 FQNEAQ (reference sequence). CDR3 length equals 15 residues. No DNA accompanies this entry. CDR3 sequence: CASSLVSDRERGYTF.

The chain links TRBV18 to TRBJ1-4. CDR3 length equals 13 residues. No nucleotide data were recorded. Germline V lookup: CDR1 KGHSH, CDR2 LQKENI. CDR3 residues: CASSQGLDEKLFF.

This chain connects TRBV19 to TRBJ1-1. The CDR3 runs 15 residues. DNA is not on record. CDR1 and CDR2 (germline): LNHDA, SQIVND (reference sequence). The CDR3 here is CASSINPWRAAEAFF.